This T cell receptor (beta chain) was observed in a study of T-cell reconstitution after alpha-beta-depleted transplantation in children. The study's findings and limits: Most T-cell counts and diversity one year after the transplant came from T cells that were newly produced. Alpha-beta T cells present about two months after transplant were reported to originate from several hundred expanded graft clones. Surviving recipient cells, namely T cells and thymic progenitors, were the source of high day-60 TCRbeta diversity in some patients.

Construction of the TCRbeta library involved unique molecular identifiers. From the PCR reads, TCRdb called clonotypes with MiXCR, one entry per CDR3 protein. The sample consists of around 670,000 distinct CDR3 sequences, 13% of them appearing once. This clonotype was picked up many times. Its matching antigen is unknown. Germline trimming cut 5 bases from V and 0 bases from J; bases unmatched to any gene: 5. The CDR3 has 16 amino acids. This clonotype originated in a girl aged 2 to 10 with congenital amegakaryocytic thrombocytopenia, due to receive a stem cell transplant. The material sequenced was PBMCs, taken before TCRalphabeta/CD19-depleted stem cell transplant. The chain carries TRBV12-3 or TRBV12-4 and TRBJ2-4; 9 bases line up with TRBD1. CDR3 in amino acids: CASSEGTGKAKNIQYF. The CDR3 DNA sequence: TGTGCCAGCAGTGAAGGGACAGGGAAAGCCAAAAACATTCAGTACTTC.